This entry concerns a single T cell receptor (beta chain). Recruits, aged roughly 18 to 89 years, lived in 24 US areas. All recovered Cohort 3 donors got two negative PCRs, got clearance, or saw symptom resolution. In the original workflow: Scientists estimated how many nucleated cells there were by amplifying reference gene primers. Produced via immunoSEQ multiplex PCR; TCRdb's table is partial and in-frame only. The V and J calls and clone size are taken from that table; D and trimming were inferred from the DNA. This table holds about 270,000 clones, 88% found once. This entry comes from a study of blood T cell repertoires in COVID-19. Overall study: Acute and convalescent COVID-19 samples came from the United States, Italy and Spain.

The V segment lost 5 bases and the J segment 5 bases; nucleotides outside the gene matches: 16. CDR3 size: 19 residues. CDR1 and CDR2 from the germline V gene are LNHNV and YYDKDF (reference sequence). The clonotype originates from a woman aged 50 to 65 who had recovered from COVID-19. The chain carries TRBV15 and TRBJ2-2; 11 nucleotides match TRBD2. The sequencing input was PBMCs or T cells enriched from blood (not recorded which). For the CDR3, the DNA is TGTGCCACCAGCGGAACTAACAAACTAGCGGGAGTCGGGACCGGGGAGCTGTTTTTT. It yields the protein CATSGTNKLAGVGTGELFF.